These 9 T cell receptor beta chains were all obtained from the same sample, sequenced in a study of tissue T cells after allogeneic stem cell transplantation. Only in-frame clones appear in the TCRdb table, and some are missing; sequencing was by immunoSEQ multiplex PCR. The sample consists of roughly 42,000 clones, roughly 89% of them appearing once. Material: blood, obtained before transplantation. The receptor set was obtained from a woman aged 35-70 years who later had graft-versus-host disease after an allogeneic stem cell transplant.

The chain is built from TRBV7-9 and TRBJ2-3, with D unclear. Germline lookup yields CDR1 SEHNR and CDR2 FQNEAQ (reference sequence). V was clipped by 4 bases and J by 6 bases, with 17 bases between them. The CDR3 covers 15 residues. CDR3 in amino acids: CASSSGSTVADTQYF. The CDR3, as DNA: TGTGCCAGCAGCTCCGGGTCCACAGTCGCGGATACGCAGTATTTT.

This chain uses TRBV5-1 with TRBJ1-2; 7 bases align to TRBD1. Trimming at V came to 5 bases and at J to 0 bases, leaving 7 bases not matched to a gene. The CDR3 runs 15 residues. Germline-derived CDR1 and CDR2 are SGHRS and YFSETQ. CDR3 DNA: TGCGCCAGCAGAAGAACCGGGACAGCTAACTATGGCTACACCTTC. Translated: CASRRTGTANYGYTF.

This rearrangement joins TRBV6-1 to TRBJ1-2; TRBD1 agrees at 12 bases. V was clipped by 4 bases and J by 5 bases; unmatched bases: 11. Germline-derived CDR1 and CDR2 are MNHNS and SASEGT. The CDR3 loop spans 17 amino acids. The chain's CDR3 is CASSVGQGAAMSYGYTF. CDR3 bases: TGTGCCAGCAGTGTGGGACAGGGGGCCGCGATGAGTTATGGCTACACCTTC.

The chain uses TRBV5-1 and TRBJ2-3; D is undetermined. V lost 2 bases and J 4 bases, leaving 14 bases between the germline ends. This CDR3 spans 15 amino acids. Per germline, CDR1 SGHRS and CDR2 YFSETQ. Written as DNA, the CDR3 is TGCGCCAGCAGCTTATCCAGCTGGGGTTCAGATACGCAGTATTTT. Translating gives CASSLSSWGSDTQYF.

The chain uses TRBV6-5 and TRBJ2-7; 8 bases are a match to TRBD1. CDR1 and CDR2 (germline): MNHEY, SVGAGI. The CDR3 extends over 14 amino acids. Unmatched junction bases numbered 6, after V lost 6 bases and J lost 2 bases. The CDR3 sequence: CASSPRTGPYEQYF. The CDR3 DNA follows: TGTGCCAGCAGCCCCAGGACAGGGCCCTACGAGCAGTACTTC.

The V call is TRBV9, the J call TRBJ2-1; unclear D gene. Trimming pared 7 bases from V and 5 bases from J, leaving 10 bases between. This CDR3 contains 12 residues. Germline loops: CDR1 SGDLS, CDR2 YYNGEE. This CDR3 reads CASGPQDNEQFF. CDR3 DNA sequence: TGTGCCAGCGGCCCGCAGGACAATGAGCAGTTCTTC.

The chain couples TRBV7-9 to TRBJ1-3, with 8 bases that match TRBD1. This CDR3 has 13 residues. Germline-derived CDR1 and CDR2 are SEHNR and FQNEAQ (reference sequence). With V trimmed by 4 bases and J by 8 bases, 4 bases remained unmatched. The CDR3 DNA follows: TGTGCCAGCAGCTCGGGACAGGCAGACACCATATATTTT. This codes for CASSSGQADTIYF.

The chain is built from TRBV7-8 and TRBJ2-2; TRBD1 agrees at 7 bases. The ends lost 5 bases at V and 4 bases at J; junction bases unmatched: 7. Per the germline V gene, CDR1 is SGHVS and CDR2 is FQNEAQ. The length of the CDR3 is 15 residues. Written as DNA, the CDR3 is TGTGCCAGCAGCCCCGACAGGGCGGCCACCGGGGAGCTGTTTTTT. This encodes CASSPDRAATGELFF.

This sequence joins TRBV6-6 and TRBJ2-1; TRBD2 matches 8 bases. This CDR3 contains 17 residues. Germline CDR1 and CDR2: MNHNY and SVGAGI (reference sequence). The J segment lost 4 bases and the V segment lost 5 bases, leaving 13 bases of the junction unmatched. CDR3 residues: CASSPRDAGGEYNEQFF. The CDR3, as DNA: TGTGCCAGCAGTCCCCGAGATGCGGGAGGAGAATACAATGAGCAGTTCTTC.